This TCR beta chain derives from a study of CD8+ T cells in alopecia areata. This clone was found a few times. Its specificity is not known. Study-level points and caveats: Uncertainty remains about how baseline CD8+ expansion links to response, with one nonresponder. Lesional scalp, especially alopecia totalis/universalis, showed higher clonality than normal scalp.

Trimming took off 3 bases at V and 10 bases at J, with 13 bases between the two ends. The CDR3 spans 13 residues. Per the germline V gene, CDR1 is ENHRY and CDR2 is SYGVKD. Treatment defined: oral pan-JAK inhibitor, 5-10 mg twice daily. Collected material from alopecia areata patients comprised lesional scalp punch biopsies and peripheral blood. RNA extraction was followed by reverse transcription into cDNA, which acted as the sequencing template. TCRdb's copy holds only in-frame clones and misses some; the assay was immunoSEQ multiplex PCR. The sample includes over 150,000 clones, roughly 50% of them seen just once.

The sequence came from a human donor with alopecia areata. V and J are TRBV10-3 and TRBJ2-1; weak D call: TRBD1 (5 bases). This specimen consisted of CD8+ T cells sorted from blood, obtained at week 24, from a patient treated with tofacitinib. CDR3 region: CAISDRALGEQFF. The CDR3 DNA is TGTGCCATCAGTGACAGGGCACTCGGCGAGCAGTTCTTC.